This T cell receptor (beta chain) was sequenced in a study of identical twins. General study results and limits: Diverse VJ usage suggested most zero-insertion clonotypes were not invariant T cells. Twin-shared out-of-frame alpha sequences were enriched for low generation probability. For cord blood, abundant beta clonotypes had fewer insertions, unlike memory repertoires, which showed none.

This CDR3 contains 13 residues. The germline gives CDR1 SQVTM, CDR2 ANQGSEA. Unmatched junction bases numbered 10, after V lost 7 bases and J lost 7 bases. A template switching step contributed a universal primer site, while unique molecular identifiers were present in the cDNA. TCRdb itself ran the 5' RACE reads through MiXCR, one entry per CDR3 protein. Seen here are about 690,000 distinct CDR3 sequences, less than 7% observed once, and the top ten hold around 1.9%. This clonotype was seen repeatedly, ten times or more. Its target is not known. The receptor's source is a young man in good health. The rearrangement uses TRBV29-1 and TRBJ1-1; TRBD1 matches at 9 bases. Material: naive T cells sorted from blood. The CDR3 spells CSGYRTGADEAFF. The CDR3 coding sequence is TGCAGCGGATACAGGACAGGGGCGGATGAAGCTTTCTTT.